This is a list of T cell receptor beta chains from one sample in a study of CDR3 diversity in severe acne. TCRdb reprocessed the PCR reads via MiXCR and lists one record per CDR3 protein. The sample has tens of thousands of distinct CDR3 sequences; under 65% are singletons. The specimen was blood. These receptor sequences come from a male donor in good health, without acne. CDR3s include the opening cysteine and the closing phenylalanine or tryptophan. Fields, in order: V gene, D gene, clone size, J gene, CDR3 protein, CDR3 DNA. A D gene is named only where the DNA matches it firmly. Some rows mark clone size as missing; the rest say once, few, many or name a class of expanded clone.

v_call: TRBV20-1; d_call: -; clone_size: -; j_call: TRBJ2-2; cdr3_aa: CSARHPLTGELFF; cdr3_nt: TGCAGTGCTAGACATCCCCTCACCGGGGAGCTGTTTTTT
v_call: TRBV25-1; d_call: -; clone_size: -; j_call: TRBJ1-5; cdr3_aa: CASSLDPGQPQHF; cdr3_nt: TGTGCCAGCAGCTTGGACCCAGGGCAGCCCCAGCATTTT
v_call: TRBV6-1; d_call: TRBD1; clone_size: few; j_call: TRBJ2-1; cdr3_aa: CASSIRTGIGHNEQFF; cdr3_nt: TGTGCCAGCAGTATCCGGACAGGGATAGGGCACAATGAGCAGTTCTTC
v_call: TRBV20-1; d_call: -; clone_size: -; j_call: TRBJ1-4; cdr3_aa: CSASTDGLGELFF; cdr3_nt: TGCAGTGCTTCCACCGACGGGCTGGGGGAACTGTTTTTT
v_call: TRBV29-1; d_call: -; clone_size: few; j_call: TRBJ2-6; cdr3_aa: CSAGSVADTGANVLTF; cdr3_nt: TGCAGCGCTGGCTCGGTTGCGGACACCGGGGCCAACGTCCTGACTTTC
v_call: TRBV9; d_call: TRBD1; clone_size: -; j_call: TRBJ2-7; cdr3_aa: CASSTGQGTFEQYF; cdr3_nt: TGTGCCAGCAGCACCGGACAGGGGACGTTCGAGCAGTACTTC
v_call: TRBV7-3; d_call: TRBD1; clone_size: -; j_call: TRBJ2-2; cdr3_aa: CASSRPTGTSIGELFF; cdr3_nt: TGTGCCAGCAGCCGGCCGACAGGGACGAGCATCGGGGAGCTGTTTTTT
v_call: TRBV7-9; d_call: TRBD1; clone_size: -; j_call: TRBJ2-1; cdr3_aa: CASSLEGARADEQFF; cdr3_nt: TGTGCCAGCAGCTTAGAGGGGGCCAGGGCGGATGAGCAGTTCTTC
v_call: TRBV7-2; d_call: -; clone_size: few; j_call: TRBJ2-2; cdr3_aa: CASSLPVRGELFF; cdr3_nt: TGTGCCAGCAGTTTACCAGTCCGCGGGGAGCTGTTTTTT
v_call: TRBV20-1; d_call: -; clone_size: once; j_call: TRBJ2-7; cdr3_aa: CSASLPGYEQYF; cdr3_nt: TGCAGTGCTAGCCTGCCTGGGTACGAGCAGTACTTC
v_call: TRBV25-1; d_call: TRBD2; clone_size: many; j_call: TRBJ2-1; cdr3_aa: CASSESRYRRGDEQFF; cdr3_nt: TGTGCCAGCAGTGAATCAAGGTACCGCCGGGGGGATGAGCAGTTCTTC
v_call: TRBV20-1; d_call: -; clone_size: -; j_call: TRBJ2-5; cdr3_aa: CSASSDGQGGRETQYF; cdr3_nt: TGCAGTGCTAGCAGCGATGGACAGGGAGGGCGAGAGACCCAGTACTTC
v_call: TRBV10-3; d_call: TRBD1; clone_size: -; j_call: TRBJ1-2; cdr3_aa: CASSVSQGERGYTF; cdr3_nt: TGTGCCAGCAGTGTCTCGCAGGGGGAGCGGGGCTACACCTTC